The clone carrying this T cell receptor beta chain was counted at least ten times. This record comes from a study of identical twins. The germline V and J ends were trimmed by 1 base and 4 bases, with 8 bases remaining between them. CDR3 length: 14 residues. CDR1 MNHEY and CDR2 SVGAGI come from the germline V gene. Each CDR3 protein gets one entry after TCRdb re-called the 5' RACE reads with MiXCR. Of 270,000 or so distinct CDR3 sequences listed, approximately 8.3% are singletons. These data are also associated with another study on yellow fever vaccine responses in identical twins.

Sequenced: CD8+ T cells sorted from blood. The sequence was collected from a woman between 18 and 29 years old in good health. The chain joins TRBV6-5 to TRBJ1-3; D is undetermined. The DNA of the CDR3 is TGTGCCAGCAGTTACTTGAGTTCGGGAAACACCATATATTTT. Translating gives CASSYLSSGNTIYF.